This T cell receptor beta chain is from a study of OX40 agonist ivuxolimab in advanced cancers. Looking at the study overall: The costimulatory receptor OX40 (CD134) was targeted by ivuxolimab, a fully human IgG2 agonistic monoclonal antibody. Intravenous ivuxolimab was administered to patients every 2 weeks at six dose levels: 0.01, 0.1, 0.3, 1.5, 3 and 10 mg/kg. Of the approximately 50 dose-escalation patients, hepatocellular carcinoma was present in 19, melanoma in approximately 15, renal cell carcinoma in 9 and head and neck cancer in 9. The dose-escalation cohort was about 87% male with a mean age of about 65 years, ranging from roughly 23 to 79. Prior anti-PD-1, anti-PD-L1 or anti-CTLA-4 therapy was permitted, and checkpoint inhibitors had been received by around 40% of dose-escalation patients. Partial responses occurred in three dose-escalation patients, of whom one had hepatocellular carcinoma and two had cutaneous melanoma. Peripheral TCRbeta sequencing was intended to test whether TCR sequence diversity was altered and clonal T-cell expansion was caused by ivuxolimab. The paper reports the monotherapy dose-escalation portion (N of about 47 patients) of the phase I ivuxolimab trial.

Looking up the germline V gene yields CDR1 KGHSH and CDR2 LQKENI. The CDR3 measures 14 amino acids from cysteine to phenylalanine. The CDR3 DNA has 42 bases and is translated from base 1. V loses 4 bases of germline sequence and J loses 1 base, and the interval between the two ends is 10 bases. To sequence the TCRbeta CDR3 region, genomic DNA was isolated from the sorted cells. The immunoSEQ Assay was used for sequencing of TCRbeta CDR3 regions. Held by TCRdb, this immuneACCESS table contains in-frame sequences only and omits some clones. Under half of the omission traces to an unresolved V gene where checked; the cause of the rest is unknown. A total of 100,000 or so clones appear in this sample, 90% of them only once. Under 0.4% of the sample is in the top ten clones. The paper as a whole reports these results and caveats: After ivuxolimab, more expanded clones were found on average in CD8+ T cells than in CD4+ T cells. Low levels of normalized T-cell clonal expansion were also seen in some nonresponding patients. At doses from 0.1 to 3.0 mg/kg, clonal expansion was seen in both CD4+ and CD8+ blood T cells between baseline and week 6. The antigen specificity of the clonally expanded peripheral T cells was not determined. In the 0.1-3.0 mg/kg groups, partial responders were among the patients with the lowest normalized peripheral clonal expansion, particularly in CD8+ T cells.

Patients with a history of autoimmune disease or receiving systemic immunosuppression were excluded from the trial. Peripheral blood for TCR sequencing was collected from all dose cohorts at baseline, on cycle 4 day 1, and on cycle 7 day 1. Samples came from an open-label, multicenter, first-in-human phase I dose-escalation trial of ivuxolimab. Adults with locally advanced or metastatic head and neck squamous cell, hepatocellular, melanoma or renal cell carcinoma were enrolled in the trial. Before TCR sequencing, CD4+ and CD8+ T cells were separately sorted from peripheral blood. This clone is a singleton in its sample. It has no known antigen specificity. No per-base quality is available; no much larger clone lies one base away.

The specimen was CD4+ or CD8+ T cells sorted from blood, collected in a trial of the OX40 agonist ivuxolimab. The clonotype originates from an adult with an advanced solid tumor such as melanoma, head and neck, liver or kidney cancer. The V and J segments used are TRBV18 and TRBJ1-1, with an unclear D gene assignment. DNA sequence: TGTGCCAGCTCACAACGGGAGGGGAACACTGAAGCTTTCTTT. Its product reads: CASSQREGNTEAFF.